Listed below are T cell receptor beta chains from one sample, sequenced in a study of naive and memory T cell subsets. Each CDR3 protein is one row after TCRdb ran MiXCR on the UMI-ligation and nested PCR reads. Of about 150,000 distinct CDR3 sequences detected, over 15% appear once; the ten largest clones hold about 0.15%. The sequencing sample was made of naive CD4+ T cells from blood. All receptors derive from a human donor in good health. CDR3s include the opening cysteine and the closing phenylalanine or tryptophan. Each record gives: clone size, J gene, V gene, D gene, CDR3 DNA, CDR3 protein. The D gene is left open where the match is weak. Where a row states a size, it is once, few, many or the class of an expanded clone; other rows omit it.

abundance: .
j_gene: TRBJ2-2
v_gene: TRBV5-1
d_gene: .
CDR3nt: TGCGCCAGCACAGTTGGCGGGGAGCTGTTTTTT
CDR3aa: CASTVGGELFF

abundance: few
j_gene: TRBJ2-3
v_gene: TRBV20-1
d_gene: .
CDR3nt: TGCAGTGCTAGAATCCGACAGCGTTCTCCAGATACGCAGTATTTT
CDR3aa: CSARIRQRSPDTQYF

abundance: few
j_gene: TRBJ2-1
v_gene: TRBV29-1
d_gene: TRBD1
CDR3nt: TGCAGCGTTGGGGCCGGGACAGTAGGAGACGAGCAGTTCTTC
CDR3aa: CSVGAGTVGDEQFF

abundance: .
j_gene: TRBJ2-7
v_gene: TRBV20-1
d_gene: .
CDR3nt: TGCAGTGCCACGCCTGCTAGGTACGAGCAGTACTTC
CDR3aa: CSATPARYEQYF

abundance: .
j_gene: TRBJ2-3
v_gene: TRBV6-2/TRBV6-3
d_gene: TRBD2
CDR3nt: TGTGCCAGCAGTGATCCGGGACTAGCGAAAAGCACAGATACGCAGTATTTT
CDR3aa: CASSDPGLAKSTDTQYF

abundance: few
j_gene: TRBJ1-1
v_gene: TRBV9
d_gene: .
CDR3nt: TGTGCCAGCAGCGTAGGGGACTGGGCTGAAGCTTTCTTT
CDR3aa: CASSVGDWAEAFF

abundance: few
j_gene: TRBJ1-2
v_gene: TRBV7-9
d_gene: .
CDR3nt: TGTGCCAGCAGCTTAGCACGGGGAACCAACTATGGCTACACCTTC
CDR3aa: CASSLARGTNYGYTF

abundance: .
j_gene: TRBJ2-3
v_gene: TRBV5-1
d_gene: .
CDR3nt: TGCGCCAGCAGCCCCTTGACAGGATTCACAGATACGCAGTATTTT
CDR3aa: CASSPLTGFTDTQYF

abundance: .
j_gene: TRBJ1-4
v_gene: TRBV10-2
d_gene: TRBD1
CDR3nt: TGCGCCAGCAGTGGACAGGGAATAGGGGAAAAACTGTTTTTT
CDR3aa: CASSGQGIGEKLFF

abundance: few
j_gene: TRBJ1-4
v_gene: TRBV7-8
d_gene: .
CDR3nt: TGTGCCAGCAGCTCATGGACACCCTCCACTAATGAAAAACTGTTTTTT
CDR3aa: CASSSWTPSTNEKLFF

abundance: .
j_gene: TRBJ2-7
v_gene: TRBV25-1
d_gene: .
CDR3nt: TGTGCCAGCAGTGAACACAAAGGCTACGAGCAGTACTTC
CDR3aa: CASSEHKGYEQYF

abundance: .
j_gene: TRBJ2-7
v_gene: TRBV4-2
d_gene: .
CDR3nt: TGTGCCAGCAGCCAAGCGGGGGACAGCTCCTACGAGCAGTACTTC
CDR3aa: CASSQAGDSSYEQYF

abundance: .
j_gene: TRBJ1-5
v_gene: TRBV7-2
d_gene: .
CDR3nt: TGTGCCAGCAGGCGGACGTCAATGGAGCCCCAGCATTTT
CDR3aa: CASRRTSMEPQHF

abundance: few
j_gene: TRBJ1-6
v_gene: TRBV5-4
d_gene: TRBD1
CDR3nt: TGTGCCAGCAGCATATGGACAGGCATCAACCATTCACCCCTCCACTTT
CDR3aa: CASSIWTGINHSPLHF

abundance: few
j_gene: TRBJ2-7
v_gene: TRBV19
d_gene: .
CDR3nt: TGTGCCAGTAGTGTAGAGCAGAACCGCTACGAGCAGTACTTC
CDR3aa: CASSVEQNRYEQYF

abundance: .
j_gene: TRBJ1-2
v_gene: TRBV7-9
d_gene: TRBD1
CDR3nt: TGTGCCAGCAGCGCGACAGGGGACCGCTATGGCTACACCTTC
CDR3aa: CASSATGDRYGYTF

abundance: .
j_gene: TRBJ2-5
v_gene: TRBV20-1
d_gene: .
CDR3nt: TGCAGTGCTAGTTTGGTCGGTGAGACCCAGTACTTC
CDR3aa: CSASLVGETQYF

abundance: few
j_gene: TRBJ2-7
v_gene: TRBV6-1
d_gene: TRBD2
CDR3nt: TGTGCCAGCAGTGAAATTGTAGCGGGAGTATCCGAGCAGTACTTC
CDR3aa: CASSEIVAGVSEQYF

abundance: few
j_gene: TRBJ2-2
v_gene: TRBV6-6
d_gene: .
CDR3nt: TGTGCCAGCAGTTACGCAGGGGTAAACACCGGGGAGCTGTTTTTT
CDR3aa: CASSYAGVNTGELFF

abundance: few
j_gene: TRBJ2-2
v_gene: TRBV18
d_gene: .
CDR3nt: TGTGCCAGCTCACCATATCCCCCGGGCACCGGGGAGCTGTTTTTT
CDR3aa: CASSPYPPGTGELFF

abundance: .
j_gene: TRBJ2-5
v_gene: TRBV5-1
d_gene: TRBD2
CDR3nt: TGCGCCAGCAGCTCGCAGGGAGGGTTGCAAGAGACCCAGTACTTC
CDR3aa: CASSSQGGLQETQYF

abundance: few
j_gene: TRBJ2-6
v_gene: TRBV29-1
d_gene: .
CDR3nt: TGCAGCGTTGTGGGGAGCTCTGGGGCCAACGTCCTGACTTTC
CDR3aa: CSVVGSSGANVLTF

abundance: few
j_gene: TRBJ2-4
v_gene: TRBV6-2/TRBV6-3
d_gene: .
CDR3nt: TGTGCCAGCAGTTACTCGATACTGAGAGGGCAGGAACTAGCCAAAAACATTCAGTACTTC
CDR3aa: CASSYSILRGQELAKNIQYF

abundance: many
j_gene: TRBJ2-1
v_gene: TRBV29-1
d_gene: .
CDR3nt: TGCAGCGTTGAATGGCTAGCTCCGCCCCAGGTGCAGTTCTTC
CDR3aa: CSVEWLAPPQVQFF

abundance: few
j_gene: TRBJ2-6
v_gene: TRBV12-3/TRBV12-4
d_gene: .
CDR3nt: TGTGCCAGTGGGGGCACTGGGGCCAACGTCCTGACTTTC
CDR3aa: CASGGTGANVLTF

abundance: few
j_gene: TRBJ1-1
v_gene: TRBV6-1
d_gene: .
CDR3nt: TGTGCCAGCAGTGTACAGGGAGGATTCACTGAAGCTTTCTTT
CDR3aa: CASSVQGGFTEAFF

abundance: few
j_gene: TRBJ2-7
v_gene: TRBV6-5
d_gene: .
CDR3nt: TGTGCCAGCAGTTACTCGCAAATTTTAGGGACCGGCTCCTACGAGCAGTACTTC
CDR3aa: CASSYSQILGTGSYEQYF

abundance: .
j_gene: TRBJ2-2
v_gene: TRBV2
d_gene: .
CDR3nt: TGTGCCAGCAGTGTAAGGACTGCGAACACCGGGGAGCTGTTTTTT
CDR3aa: CASSVRTANTGELFF

abundance: few
j_gene: TRBJ2-7
v_gene: TRBV29-1
d_gene: .
CDR3nt: TGCAGCGTTGAAGATCCTCTATTAAACGGGAGTAGGCACGAGCAGTACTTC
CDR3aa: CSVEDPLLNGSRHEQYF

abundance: few
j_gene: TRBJ2-7
v_gene: TRBV20-1
d_gene: .
CDR3nt: TGCAGTGCTAGTCCCGGACCGGAGATCTACGAGCAGTACTTC
CDR3aa: CSASPGPEIYEQYF

abundance: .
j_gene: TRBJ2-5
v_gene: TRBV14
d_gene: TRBD1
CDR3nt: TGTGCCAGCAGCCAAGGGGGACAGGGCGCAGAGACCCAGTACTTC
CDR3aa: CASSQGGQGAETQYF

abundance: few
j_gene: TRBJ2-7
v_gene: TRBV6-2/TRBV6-3
d_gene: .
CDR3nt: TGTGCCACCATGAATGGTGGTAGCGAAGCCTACGAGCAGTACTTC
CDR3aa: CATMNGGSEAYEQYF

abundance: .
j_gene: TRBJ1-2
v_gene: TRBV27
d_gene: .
CDR3nt: TGTGCCAGCAGTTTAGAAGGGGGAAGAAATGGCTACACCTTC
CDR3aa: CASSLEGGRNGYTF

abundance: .
j_gene: TRBJ2-7
v_gene: TRBV6-1
d_gene: .
CDR3nt: TGTGCCAGCAGTGAAGTGTGGGCAGAGCAGTACTTC
CDR3aa: CASSEVWAEQYF

abundance: few
j_gene: TRBJ1-2
v_gene: TRBV4-3
d_gene: .
CDR3nt: TGCGCCAGCAGCCAAGACTTGCTATGGAACTATGGCTACACCTTC
CDR3aa: CASSQDLLWNYGYTF

abundance: few
j_gene: TRBJ2-1
v_gene: TRBV5-5
d_gene: .
CDR3nt: TGTGCCAGCAGCCCCGGCGGTCTCAGGGGAAATGAGCAGTTCTTC
CDR3aa: CASSPGGLRGNEQFF

abundance: many
j_gene: TRBJ2-4
v_gene: TRBV28
d_gene: TRBD2
CDR3nt: TGTGCCAGCAGTCCGGGACTAGCGGTAGGGGGCATTCAGTACTTC
CDR3aa: CASSPGLAVGGIQYF

abundance: .
j_gene: TRBJ2-1
v_gene: TRBV28
d_gene: TRBD2
CDR3nt: TGTGCCAGCAGTCAACTAGCGGGAGGGTTAGCTGAGCAGTTCTTC
CDR3aa: CASSQLAGGLAEQFF

abundance: few
j_gene: TRBJ1-1
v_gene: TRBV11-2
d_gene: .
CDR3nt: TGTGCCAGCAGCTTAGGAGTTCCGGGGGAGGACACTGAAGCTTTCTTT
CDR3aa: CASSLGVPGEDTEAFF

abundance: few
j_gene: TRBJ2-5
v_gene: TRBV6-6
d_gene: TRBD1
CDR3nt: TGTGCCAGCAGTTACTCGAAGGGACAGGCCCAAGAGACCCAGTACTTC
CDR3aa: CASSYSKGQAQETQYF

abundance: few
j_gene: TRBJ2-1
v_gene: TRBV12-3/TRBV12-4
d_gene: .
CDR3nt: TGTGCCAGCAGTTTAAACGGGGGCTCCTACAATGAGCAGTTCTTC
CDR3aa: CASSLNGGSYNEQFF

abundance: many
j_gene: TRBJ2-7
v_gene: TRBV11-1
d_gene: .
CDR3nt: TGTGCCAGCAGCCAACCCCCTTACGAGCAGTACTTC
CDR3aa: CASSQPPYEQYF